This T cell receptor (beta chain) was sequenced in a study of blood T cell repertoires in COVID-19 (dated by TCRdb to 2020 to 2022). As for the study more broadly: Samples covering the acute and convalescent phases of COVID-19 were provided by collaborators in the United States, Italy and Spain. The dataset comprised deeply sampled blood TCRbeta repertoires from subjects exposed to, actively infected with, or recovered from COVID-19. The sample metadata nearly always contained a de-identified subject ID, COVID-19 status, age in years and sex. Samples were obtained from the ongoing ImmuneRACE study (first 160 participants) and from over a thousand subjects provided by 6 global collaborators. The prospective study material was composed of cDNA or gDNA derived from T cells, B-cell-depleted T cells, or PBMCs. Where HLA class I and class II types were available, the types were taken from metadata supplied by the sample provider, not from assay-based typing. A freely available public database, intended as a resource for researchers studying the immune response to SARS-CoV-2, is where the repertoires were released.

Concerning this clone: The target of this receptor is not known. One base away there is no much larger clone; base qualities are not given.

The CDR3 runs 15 residues from the cysteine to the phenylalanine. Only the CDR3 DNA stays, 45 bases, in frame from base 1. CDR1 and CDR2 were assigned from the germline V gene (reference sequence) as LGHDT and YNNKEL. V lost 4 bases and J lost 4 bases, and the count of bases not matched to a germline gene is 8. The immunoSEQ Assay, a bias-controlled multiplex PCR, was used to amplify TCRbeta CDR3 regions from genomic DNA. Under the source paper's analysis protocol: Nucleated cell counts per sample were estimated from amplification of reference gene primers within the assay. Sequence reads were collapsed and filtered to measure the absolute abundance of every unique TCRbeta CDR3 rearrangement. Productive Simpson clonality was computed per sample as the square root of Simpson's diversity index over productive rearrangements. The source is immuneACCESS, and TCRdb retained only in-frame sequences with V and J called. Part of the clones is not carried over; for the studies checked, unresolved V genes explain less than half of this, and the remainder is unexplained. V, J and clone size were drawn from that table, and D and trimming were deduced from the DNA. In this sample the table shows roughly 28,000 clones, roughly 90% of which occur a single time. Roughly 2.8% of the sample lies in the top ten.

Study-wide conclusions, independent of this receptor: The amount of clinical and demographic metadata varied by source and participant and was provided uncurated.

Whole blood was collected in K2EDTA tubes by collaborating institutions according to the institutions' own protocols. For TCRbeta analysis, collaborators shipped samples in one of three forms: frozen whole blood, isolated PBMCs, or DNA extracted from either of those sample types. This chain is built from TRBV3-1 (or the pseudogene TRBV3-2) and TRBJ1-1; 8 junctional bases match TRBD1. The receptor's source is a human donor in a cohort sampled during active COVID-19. Sequencing was performed on peripheral blood. The CDR3 region has the sequence CASSPLQGESTEAFF. The sequence in DNA is TGTGCCAGCAGCCCACTACAGGGGGAGAGCACTGAAGCTTTCTTT.